A selection of T cell receptor beta chains follows, all from one sample in a study. TCRdb reanalysed the RT-PCR reads using MiXCR and keeps one entry per CDR3 protein. Of hundreds of thousands of distinct CDR3 sequences listed, 13% to 15% are singletons. Material for sequencing was memory CD4+ T cells from blood. Source of these receptors: a female donor in good health, serving as a healthy control. Both conserved end residues are part of each CDR3. A D gene is named only where the DNA matches it firmly. Some rows mark clone size as missing; the rest say once, few, many or name a class of expanded clone.

size: few
J: TRBJ1-6
D: .
V: TRBV27
DNA: TGTGCCAGCAGTTTAGCGGTGAGCTCCTATAATTCACCCCTCCACTTT
CDR3: CASSLAVSSYNSPLHF

size: few
J: TRBJ2-7
D: TRBD1
V: TRBV5-1
DNA: TGCGCCAGCAGCGACCGGACAGGGGGGTACGAGCAGTACTTC
CDR3: CASSDRTGGYEQYF

size: few
J: TRBJ2-7
D: TRBD2
V: TRBV4-1
DNA: TGCGCCAGCAGCCTTTGGACTAGCGGGAGCATAGGTAGAGAGCAGTACTTC
CDR3: CASSLWTSGSIGREQYF

size: .
J: TRBJ2-5
D: .
V: TRBV7-2
DNA: TGTGCCAGCAGCCCGGGGAGTGGGACCCAGTACTTC
CDR3: CASSPGSGTQYF

size: .
J: TRBJ2-7
D: TRBD1
V: TRBV2
DNA: TGTGCCAGCAGTGAGGACAGGTCCTCCGAGCAGTACTTC
CDR3: CASSEDRSSEQYF

size: few
J: TRBJ2-2
D: .
V: TRBV4-2
DNA: TGTGCCAGCAGCCAAGAGGACGCCGGCACCGGGGAGCTGTTTTTT
CDR3: CASSQEDAGTGELFF

size: .
J: TRBJ1-2
D: .
V: TRBV20-1
DNA: TGCAGTGCTAGAGAAGGGCGCGGCTACACCTTC
CDR3: CSAREGRGYTF

size: few
J: TRBJ2-7
D: TRBD1
V: TRBV6-1
DNA: TGTGCCAGCAGGGCAGGACAGGGGGCGTCCTACGAGCAGTACTTC
CDR3: CASRAGQGASYEQYF

size: few
J: TRBJ2-1
D: .
V: TRBV7-2
DNA: TGTGCCAGCAGCTCCGGGGGTAGCGCCGGGTATGAGCAGTTCTTC
CDR3: CASSSGGSAGYEQFF

size: .
J: TRBJ1-1
D: .
V: TRBV24-1
DNA: TGTGCCACCACCCGGGACGGGAACACTGAAGCTTTCTTT
CDR3: CATTRDGNTEAFF

size: .
J: TRBJ2-1
D: .
V: TRBV11-2
DNA: TGTGCCAGCAGCCCTAGGGGGTGGGGGACCATCAATGAGCAGTTCTTC
CDR3: CASSPRGWGTINEQFF

size: few
J: TRBJ2-5
D: .
V: TRBV7-2
DNA: TGTGCCAGCAGCTTTTCGCCTATGGAGGGGACCCAGTACTTC
CDR3: CASSFSPMEGTQYF

size: many
J: TRBJ2-1
D: TRBD1
V: TRBV20-1
DNA: TGCAGTGCTAGTAGGCCCGGGACAGGTAACAATGAGCAGTTCTTC
CDR3: CSASRPGTGNNEQFF

size: many
J: TRBJ1-2
D: .
V: TRBV20-1
DNA: TGCAGTGTCTCGACAGGCTATGGCTACACCTTC
CDR3: CSVSTGYGYTF

size: .
J: TRBJ2-1
D: .
V: TRBV29-1
DNA: TGCAGCGTTGAAGGCTATCCTGGGGCCCCCTACAATGAGCAGTTCTTC
CDR3: CSVEGYPGAPYNEQFF

size: few
J: TRBJ2-1
D: .
V: TRBV4-3
DNA: TGCGCCAGCAGCCAAGATCTCGGTATCGTACACAATGAGCAGTTCTTC
CDR3: CASSQDLGIVHNEQFF

size: few
J: TRBJ1-1
D: TRBD1
V: TRBV19
DNA: TGTGCCAGTAGTATACAGGGGGCTCACACTGAAGCTTTCTTT
CDR3: CASSIQGAHTEAFF

size: few
J: TRBJ1-2
D: TRBD1
V: TRBV5-1
DNA: TGCGCCAGCAGATCCGGGACAGGGCTGGGCTACACCTTC
CDR3: CASRSGTGLGYTF

size: few
J: TRBJ1-1
D: .
V: TRBV5-1
DNA: TGCGCCAGCAGCTTGGCACGGTTTGATCATGGTGAAGCTTTCTTT
CDR3: CASSLARFDHGEAFF

size: many
J: TRBJ2-7
D: .
V: TRBV7-2
DNA: TGTGCCAGCAGCTTAGATGCTGGGGACTCTCGGGAGCAGTACTTC
CDR3: CASSLDAGDSREQYF

size: .
J: TRBJ2-3
D: TRBD2
V: TRBV6-5
DNA: TGTGCCAGCAGTTCCCGACTAGCGAGTAGGGATACGCAGTATTTT
CDR3: CASSSRLASRDTQYF

size: .
J: TRBJ2-2
D: .
V: TRBV11-2
DNA: TGTGCCAGCAGCTTAGACGGTCCCACCGGGGAGCTGTTTTTT
CDR3: CASSLDGPTGELFF

size: many
J: TRBJ2-5
D: .
V: TRBV5-4
DNA: TGTGCCAGCAGCTTGATAGAGACGGAGACCCAGTACTTC
CDR3: CASSLIETETQYF

size: .
J: TRBJ1-2
D: .
V: TRBV5-1
DNA: TGCGCCAGCAGCTTGGACAGTCCTAACTATGGCTACACCTTC
CDR3: CASSLDSPNYGYTF

size: .
J: TRBJ2-4
D: TRBD2
V: TRBV7-8
DNA: TGTGCCAGCAACCCTATACTAGCGGGAGCCAAAAACATTCAGTACTTC
CDR3: CASNPILAGAKNIQYF

size: many
J: TRBJ1-2
D: TRBD1
V: TRBV4-2
DNA: TGTGCCAGCAGCCAAGAACCGGGACAGGGGTTTGGCTACACCTTC
CDR3: CASSQEPGQGFGYTF

size: few
J: TRBJ2-1
D: TRBD2
V: TRBV10-2
DNA: TGCGCCAGCAGTGAGTGGCTAGCGGGAGGGGAGGAGCAGTTCTTC
CDR3: CASSEWLAGGEEQFF

size: few
J: TRBJ2-1
D: TRBD2
V: TRBV7-9
DNA: TGTGCCAGCAGCTTAGGCACACGGGGACTAGCACTCCCCTACAATGAGCAGTTCTTC
CDR3: CASSLGTRGLALPYNEQFF

size: .
J: TRBJ2-3
D: TRBD1
V: TRBV24-1
DNA: TGTGCCACCAGTGATTTGAGGACAGGGGGCAGAGCAGATACGCAGTATTTT
CDR3: CATSDLRTGGRADTQYF

size: .
J: TRBJ2-5
D: .
V: TRBV2
DNA: TGTGCCAGCAGGGCTGTCCTCGGTGGGGAGACCCAGTACTTC
CDR3: CASRAVLGGETQYF

size: few
J: TRBJ2-3
D: .
V: TRBV3-1
DNA: TGTGCCAGCAGCGACCGGAGGCGGGATACGCAGTATTTT
CDR3: CASSDRRRDTQYF

size: many
J: TRBJ2-1
D: .
V: TRBV7-2
DNA: TGTGCCAGCAGCTACAACAATGAGCAGTTCTTC
CDR3: CASSYNNEQFF

size: few
J: TRBJ2-7
D: .
V: TRBV21-1
DNA: TGTGCCAGCAGCAAAGGTCCCGGACAGGTTAGGGACGAGCAGTACTTC
CDR3: CASSKGPGQVRDEQYF

size: .
J: TRBJ2-2
D: .
V: TRBV7-2
DNA: TGTGCCAGCAGCTGGAACCGGGACGGCGGGGAGCTGTTTTTT
CDR3: CASSWNRDGGELFF

size: .
J: TRBJ2-3
D: .
V: TRBV2
DNA: TGTGCCACCTCTGGGACGGAAAGCACAGATACGCAGTATTTT
CDR3: CATSGTESTDTQYF

size: many
J: TRBJ2-7
D: TRBD2
V: TRBV12-3/TRBV12-4
DNA: TGTGCCAGCAGTTTAGCCTCCGGGACTAGCGCCTCCTACGAGCAGTACTTC
CDR3: CASSLASGTSASYEQYF

size: few
J: TRBJ2-1
D: .
V: TRBV30
DNA: TGTGCCTGGAGTTATAGTAGCGATGAGCAGTTCTTC
CDR3: CAWSYSSDEQFF

size: many
J: TRBJ1-1
D: .
V: TRBV5-1
DNA: TGCGCCAGCAGCTGGGGCGGGAATCTCATGAACACTGAAGCTTTCTTT
CDR3: CASSWGGNLMNTEAFF

size: few
J: TRBJ2-3
D: .
V: TRBV27
DNA: TGTGCCAGCAGCCTACGGAGGGGGGATACGCAGTATTTT
CDR3: CASSLRRGDTQYF

size: .
J: TRBJ2-7
D: TRBD2
V: TRBV3-1
DNA: TGTGCCAGCAGCCCGTTAACGACTAGCGGGGGGATGGAGCAGTACTTC
CDR3: CASSPLTTSGGMEQYF

size: .
J: TRBJ2-7
D: .
V: TRBV5-1
DNA: TGCGCCAGCAGCTCCGTCCCGGGACATGGATCGGGCTCCTACGAGCAGTACTTC
CDR3: CASSSVPGHGSGSYEQYF

size: few
J: TRBJ1-2
D: TRBD1
V: TRBV3-1
DNA: TGTGCCAGCAGCAGGATTACAGGGGGAGACTATGGCTACACCTTC
CDR3: CASSRITGGDYGYTF

size: many
J: TRBJ2-7
D: .
V: TRBV12-3/TRBV12-4
DNA: TGTGCCAGCAGTTTCGGCAGGGGCAGCCTCGAGCAGTACTTC
CDR3: CASSFGRGSLEQYF

size: many
J: TRBJ2-7
D: .
V: TRBV7-2
DNA: TGTGCCAGCAGCTCGGGAAAGGCCTACGAGCAGTACTTC
CDR3: CASSSGKAYEQYF

size: .
J: TRBJ2-1
D: .
V: TRBV6-1
DNA: TGTGCCAGCAGGACGGGCTCCTACAATGAGCAGTTCTTC
CDR3: CASRTGSYNEQFF

size: .
J: TRBJ1-5
D: .
V: TRBV2
DNA: TGTGCCAGCAGTCAAGGGCAGTCAGGGAATCGGCCCCAGCATTTT
CDR3: CASSQGQSGNRPQHF

size: .
J: TRBJ2-1
D: .
V: TRBV5-1
DNA: TGCGCCAGCAGTAAGGAGGGGGCGCCGATTTACAATGAGCAGTTCTTC
CDR3: CASSKEGAPIYNEQFF

size: .
J: TRBJ1-5
D: .
V: TRBV18
DNA: TGTGCCAGCTCAAATGAGGGAAAGTGGGCCCAGCATTTT
CDR3: CASSNEGKWAQHF

size: .
J: TRBJ1-2
D: .
V: TRBV7-2
DNA: TGTGCCAGCAGCCCCCGGGTTTACAGTAACTATGGCTACACCTTC
CDR3: CASSPRVYSNYGYTF